This T cell receptor (beta chain) was identified during a study of T-cell reconstitution after alpha-beta-depleted transplantation in children. As it was prepared, the TCRbeta library received unique molecular identifiers. Each CDR3 protein gets one entry after TCRdb re-called the PCR reads with MiXCR. The sample includes tens of thousands of distinct CDR3 sequences, around 9% seen only once; the top ten take 25% to 30%. This clonotype showed up many times. This CDR3 has 16 amino acids. Per germline, CDR1 MNHEY and CDR2 SMNVEV (reference sequence). V lost 4 bases and J 3 bases, leaving 19 bases between the germline ends.

Sample: PBMCs, mostly from graft donor cells, taken 60 days after TCRalphabeta/CD19-depleted stem cell transplant. This chain uses TRBV27 with TRBJ2-7; D may be TRBD2 (7 bases). The TCR was taken from a male patient aged 2-9 years who had a stem cell transplant for chronic granulomatous disease, so the T cells may come from the graft donor. The CDR3 loop reads CASSSAGRGRVYEQYF. CDR3 in DNA: TGTGCCAGCAGTTCAGCTGGGAGGGGGAGGGTCTACGAGCAGTACTTC.